This T cell receptor (beta chain) originates from a study of blood T cells in healthy people across ages. This CDR3 comprises 16 residues. Deletions cut 0 bases from V and 7 bases from J, with 18 bases between. Per germline, CDR1 MGHRA and CDR2 YSYEKL. General study findings and limits: For the donors, CMV status was unknown and possibly confounded expanded clonotype changes.

The second PCR ran about 6 to 11 cycles with a sample-barcoded 5' primer and J-beta primers. Each cDNA molecule was tagged by a template-switch adaptor that had 12 random nucleotides. TCRdb used MiXCR to reprocess the 5' RACE reads, holding one entry per CDR3 protein. The sample holds about 640,000 distinct CDR3 sequences, roughly 58% seen once. Regarding this clonotype: The antigen remains unidentified.

The chain employs TRBV4-1 and TRBJ2-5; no definite D call. This sequence was found in a man between 60 and 70 years old in good health. The specimen sequenced was blood. CDR3 residues: CASSQDATNYKRTQYF. The CDR3 bases are TGCGCCAGCAGCCAAGATGCGACAAACTACAAGAGGACCCAGTACTTC.